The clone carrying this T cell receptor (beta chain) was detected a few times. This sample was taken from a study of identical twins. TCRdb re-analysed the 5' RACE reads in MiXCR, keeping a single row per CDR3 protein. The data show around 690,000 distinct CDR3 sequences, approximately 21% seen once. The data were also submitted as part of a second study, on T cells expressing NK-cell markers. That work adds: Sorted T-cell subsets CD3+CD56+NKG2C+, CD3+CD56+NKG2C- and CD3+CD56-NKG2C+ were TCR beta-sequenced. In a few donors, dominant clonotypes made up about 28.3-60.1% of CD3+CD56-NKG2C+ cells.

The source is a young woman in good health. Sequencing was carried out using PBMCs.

For the CDR3, the DNA is TGTGCCAGCAGTTTTGCTCTATCGAGCTCCTACAATGAGCAGTTCTTC. Protein product: CASSFALSSSYNEQFF. This chain links TRBV6-5 with TRBJ2-1; D is unclear. CDR1 MNHEY and CDR2 SVGAGI come from the germline V gene. This CDR3 spans 16 amino acids. Trimming removed 4 bases at V and 0 bases at J, with 13 bases between.